This T cell receptor beta chain was sequenced for a study of T cell responses to AZD1222 COVID-19 vaccine. Assay used: immunoSEQ multiplex PCR; TCRdb lists only in-frame clones, some missing. The table records some 130,000 clones, roughly 93% of them present only once. Germline loops: CDR1 SNHLY, CDR2 FYNNEI. This CDR3 has 14 amino acids. The V end lost 7 bases, the J end lost 5 bases, and 14 bases lay between the germline ends. Pooled samples include second doses given at about 4 or 12 weeks. The rearrangement uses TRBV2 and TRBJ1-4; perhaps TRBD1 as D (6 bases). The receptor comes from an adult who received the AZD1222 COVID-19 vaccine. This specimen consisted of peripheral blood, obtained 28 days after the second AZD1222 dose. The CDR3 nucleotides read TGTGCCAGCAATACAGGACAGACAAATGAAAAACTGTTTTTT. It translates to CASNTGQTNEKLFF.